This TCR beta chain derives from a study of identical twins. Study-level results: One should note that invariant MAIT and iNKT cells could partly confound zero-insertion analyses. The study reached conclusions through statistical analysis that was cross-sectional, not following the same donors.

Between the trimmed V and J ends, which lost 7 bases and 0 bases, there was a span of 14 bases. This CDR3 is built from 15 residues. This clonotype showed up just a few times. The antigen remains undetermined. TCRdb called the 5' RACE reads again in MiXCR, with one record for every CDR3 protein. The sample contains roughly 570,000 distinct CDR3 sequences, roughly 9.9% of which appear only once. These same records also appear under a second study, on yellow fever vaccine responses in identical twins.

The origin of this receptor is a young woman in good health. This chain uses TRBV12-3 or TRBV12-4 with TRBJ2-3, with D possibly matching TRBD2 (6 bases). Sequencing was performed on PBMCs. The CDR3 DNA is TGTGCCAGCATCGACCTAGCGATTAGCACAGATACGCAGTATTTT. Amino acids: CASIDLAISTDTQYF.